This T cell receptor (beta chain) was retrieved from a study of control samples from healthy donors and cancer patients. CDR3 size: 15 residues. Germline V gene sequence: CDR1 SEHNR, CDR2 FQNEAQ (reference sequence). The germline V and J ends were trimmed by 3 bases and 1 base, with 9 bases remaining between them. This table comes from immunoSEQ multiplex PCR, and its TCRdb copy is limited to in-frame clones, with some not included. The sample has 130,000 to 150,000 clones, more than 90% seen once. The chain recombines TRBV7-9 with TRBJ2-2, with D tentatively TRBD1 or TRBD2 (6 bases each). The sequence derives from a man aged 25-45 years in good health. Source material: blood. The CDR3 is CASSFRGQNTGELFF. CDR3 nucleotide sequence: TGTGCCAGCAGCTTCCGGGGGCAGAACACCGGGGAGCTGTTTTTT.